This T cell receptor beta chain emerged from a study of post-analysis software for immune sequencing data. Findings and limits, study-wide: Controls had lower frequencies than patients of 4 or 5 TRBV segments, which included TRBV5-6, TRBV5-1 and TRBV20-1.

The library was made from cDNA and included unique molecular identifiers. Each sample of roughly 0.85 to 11 million input T cells yielded about 500,000 cDNA molecules, so each molecule approximated one T cell. Via MiXCR, TCRdb re-called the PCR reads, giving one row per CDR3 protein. The repertoire holds some 260,000 distinct CDR3 sequences, with 35% to 40% as singletons. Worth noting for this clonotype: What it binds is unknown.

Germline loops: CDR1 MDHEN, CDR2 SYDVKM. The CDR3 totals 16 residues. J gave up 5 bases and V 5 bases, and 8 bases lay outside the gene matches. The V and J genes are TRBV28 and TRBJ1-6; 8 bases line up with TRBD1. This clonotype was sampled from a girl aged 5-17 years with multiple sclerosis. The sequencing input was blood. The CDR3: CASSNPGQAHNSPLHF. CDR3 sequence (DNA): TGTGCCAGCAGTAACCCGGGACAGGCTCATAATTCACCCCTCCACTTT.